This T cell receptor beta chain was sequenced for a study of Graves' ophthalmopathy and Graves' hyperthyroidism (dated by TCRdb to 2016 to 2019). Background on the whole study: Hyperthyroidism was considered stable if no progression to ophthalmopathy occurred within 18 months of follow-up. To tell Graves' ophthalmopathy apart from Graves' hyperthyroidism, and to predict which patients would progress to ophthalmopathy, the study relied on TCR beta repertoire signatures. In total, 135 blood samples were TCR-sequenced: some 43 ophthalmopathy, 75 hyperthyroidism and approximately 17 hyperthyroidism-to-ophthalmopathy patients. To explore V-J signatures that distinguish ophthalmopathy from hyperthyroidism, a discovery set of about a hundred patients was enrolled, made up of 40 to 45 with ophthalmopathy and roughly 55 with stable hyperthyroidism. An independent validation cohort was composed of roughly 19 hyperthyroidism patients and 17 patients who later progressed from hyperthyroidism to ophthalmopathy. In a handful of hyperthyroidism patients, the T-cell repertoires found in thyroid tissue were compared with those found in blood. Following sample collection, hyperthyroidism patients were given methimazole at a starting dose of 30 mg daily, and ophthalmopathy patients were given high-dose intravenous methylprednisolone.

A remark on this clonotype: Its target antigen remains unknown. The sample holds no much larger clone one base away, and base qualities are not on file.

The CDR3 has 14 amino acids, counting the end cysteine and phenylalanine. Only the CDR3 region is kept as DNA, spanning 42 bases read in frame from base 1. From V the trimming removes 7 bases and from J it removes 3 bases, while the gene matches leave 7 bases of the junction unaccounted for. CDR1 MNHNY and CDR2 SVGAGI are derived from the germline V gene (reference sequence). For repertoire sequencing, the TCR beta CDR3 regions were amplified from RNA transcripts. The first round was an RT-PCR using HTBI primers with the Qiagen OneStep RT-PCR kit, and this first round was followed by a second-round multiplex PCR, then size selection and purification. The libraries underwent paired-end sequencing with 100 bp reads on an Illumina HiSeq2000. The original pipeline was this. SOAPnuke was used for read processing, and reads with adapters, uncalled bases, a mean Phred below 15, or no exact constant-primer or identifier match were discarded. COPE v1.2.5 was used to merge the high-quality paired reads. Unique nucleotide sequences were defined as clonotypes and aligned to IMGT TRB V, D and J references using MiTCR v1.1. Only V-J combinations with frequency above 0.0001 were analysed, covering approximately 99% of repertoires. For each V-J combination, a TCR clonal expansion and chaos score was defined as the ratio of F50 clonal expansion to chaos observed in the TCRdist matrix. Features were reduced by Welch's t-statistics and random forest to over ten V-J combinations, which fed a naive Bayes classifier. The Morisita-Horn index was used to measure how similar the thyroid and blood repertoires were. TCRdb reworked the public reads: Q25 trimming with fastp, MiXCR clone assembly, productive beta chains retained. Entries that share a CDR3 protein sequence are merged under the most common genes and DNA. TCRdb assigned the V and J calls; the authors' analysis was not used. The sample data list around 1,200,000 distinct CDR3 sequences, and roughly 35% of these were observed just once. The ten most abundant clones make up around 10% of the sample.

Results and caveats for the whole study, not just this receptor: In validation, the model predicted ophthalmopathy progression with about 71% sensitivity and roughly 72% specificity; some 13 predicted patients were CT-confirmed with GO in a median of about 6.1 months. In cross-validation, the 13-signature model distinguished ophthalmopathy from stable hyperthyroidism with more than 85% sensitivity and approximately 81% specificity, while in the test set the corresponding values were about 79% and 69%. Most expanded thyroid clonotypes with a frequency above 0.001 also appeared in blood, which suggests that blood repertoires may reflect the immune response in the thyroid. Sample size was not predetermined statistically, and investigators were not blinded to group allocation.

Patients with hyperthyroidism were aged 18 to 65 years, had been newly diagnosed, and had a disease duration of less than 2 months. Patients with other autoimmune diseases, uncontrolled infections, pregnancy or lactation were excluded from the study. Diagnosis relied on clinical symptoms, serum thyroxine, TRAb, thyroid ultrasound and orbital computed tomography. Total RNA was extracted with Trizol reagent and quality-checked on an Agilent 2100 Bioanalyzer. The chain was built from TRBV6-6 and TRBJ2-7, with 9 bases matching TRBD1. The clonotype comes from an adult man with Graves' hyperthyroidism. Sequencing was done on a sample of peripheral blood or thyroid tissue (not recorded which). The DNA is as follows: TGTGCCAGCACTGACTTGGGACAGGGCTACGAGCAGTACTTC. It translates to CASTDLGQGYEQYF.